This TCR beta chain came from a study of CD8 T cells in Susac syndrome (dated by TCRdb to the late 2010s). At the level of the whole study: Repertoire sequencing was used to test whether CD8+ T cell activation and differentiation in Susac syndrome was antigen driven. Clonality of the CD8+ T cell repertoire was compared between over ten healthy donors, roughly 14 Susac syndrome patients and some 15 multiple sclerosis patients. The paper's findings and limits, for the study overall: The study acknowledged that relatively few individuals were included in the TCR sequencing and HLA analysis.

About this clonotype itself: The target of this receptor is not known. Base qualities are not recorded, but no much larger clone differs from it by a single base.

Peripheral blood CD8+ and CD4+ T cells from healthy donors, Susac syndrome patients and multiple sclerosis patients were profiled by high-throughput TCR beta sequencing. Multiple sclerosis controls were treatment-naive patients with stable or active relapsing-remitting disease fulfilling revised McDonald criteria. Bulk CD8+ and CD4+ T cells were purified by magnetic negative isolation, whereas CD8+ TEMRA cells were enriched by FACS. Blood was drawn into EDTA tubes, processed within 24 hours, and PBMCs were isolated by density gradient centrifugation. PBMCs intended for TCR sequencing were frozen in liquid nitrogen and were later thawed in a 37 degrees C water bath. A purity of at least 90% was achieved for sorted or isolated CD4+, CD8+ and CD8+ TEMRA cells. V was cut back by 6 bases and J by 3 bases, leaving a gap of 11 bases between them. Taken from the germline V gene (reference sequence), the CDR1 and CDR2 loops are LNHDA and SQIVND. The CDR3 runs 13 amino acids, cysteine and phenylalanine included. Only CDR3 DNA is held: 39 bases, read in frame from base 1.

RNA was extracted with the RNeasy kit and about 0.5 to 1 ug was reverse transcribed using random hexamers. TCR beta CDR3 regions were amplified with the immunoSEQ multiplex PCR assay covering 54 Vbeta and 13 Jbeta segments. PCR amplification bias was corrected using a synthetic template baseline for primer optimization and computational correction. Regarding the original processing steps: Reads were assigned to V, D and J genes according to IMGT and analyzed in immunoSEQ Analyzer, with only productive sequences retained. To calculate clonality, Shannon entropy was normalized by log2 of the number of productive unique sequences and then subtracted from one. For each patient and control, public and private clones were evaluated within the 100 most prevalent clones. Clones were defined as Susac-specific when absent from the healthy and MS cohorts, from approximately 1,100 published viral clones and from other ImmuneACCESS disease sequences. TCRdb ran its own pipeline on the public reads, namely fastp trimming at Q25 and MiXCR clone calling, and kept in-frame beta chains. CDR3 protein duplicates are merged, each entry listing the most common genes and DNA. TCRdb, not the authors, supplied the V and J calls. Present in this sample are approximately 130,000 distinct CDR3 sequences, around 91% of which were seen just once. The ten largest clones take up approximately 0.24% of the sample.

Input material: CD8+ T cells from PBMCs. This clonotype was sampled from a human donor with multiple sclerosis. Here the chain combines TRBV19 and TRBJ2-5, with no D gene named confidently. The sequence in DNA is TGTGCCAGTAGAGGTCTAGTAGAAGAGACCCAGTACTTC. Translated, it gives CASRGLVEETQYF.